Listed below are T cell receptor beta chains from one sample, sequenced in a study of cytomegalovirus exposure and HLA in healthy donors. Sequenced by immunoSEQ multiplex PCR; TCRdb stores in-frame clones only, minus some. The sample lists about 52,000 clones, roughly 72% seen once, with around 9.1% in the top ten. The source material was PBMCs. The receptors here all came from a woman in her forties or fifties in good health and CMV-seronegative. Each CDR3 is given without its conserved first and last residue. The order of the fields is D gene, CDR3 length, V gene, J gene, CDR3 protein. A D gene is named only where the DNA matches it firmly.

d_call: NA; cdr3_length: 13; v_call: TRBV7-2; j_call: TRBJ1-5; cdr3_aa: ASSPNWGAAQPQH
d_call: TRBD2; cdr3_length: 16; v_call: TRBV5-8; j_call: TRBJ2-3; cdr3_aa: ASSLVLDGRGGTDTQY
d_call: NA; cdr3_length: 12; v_call: TRBV5-6; j_call: TRBJ1-2; cdr3_aa: ASSPATGNYGYT
d_call: TRBD1; cdr3_length: 13; v_call: TRBV2; j_call: TRBJ2-5; cdr3_aa: ASSDRGTEQETQY
d_call: NA; cdr3_length: 12; v_call: TRBV28; j_call: TRBJ1-1; cdr3_aa: ASSGGSGVSLAF
d_call: NA; cdr3_length: 12; v_call: TRBV9; j_call: TRBJ2-2; cdr3_aa: ASSPTTGAGELF
d_call: TRBD1; cdr3_length: 11; v_call: TRBV4-3; j_call: TRBJ1-2; cdr3_aa: ASSHDRDYGYT
d_call: NA; cdr3_length: 11; v_call: TRBV5-1; j_call: TRBJ2-3; cdr3_aa: ASSLGAGDTQY
d_call: TRBD1; cdr3_length: 13; v_call: TRBV6-1; j_call: TRBJ1-5; cdr3_aa: ASSPEGQNNQPQH
d_call: NA; cdr3_length: 11; v_call: TRBV29-1; j_call: TRBJ2-5; cdr3_aa: SVDGHVKETQY
d_call: TRBD1; cdr3_length: 11; v_call: TRBV10-3; j_call: TRBJ1-2; cdr3_aa: ATYRDSDYGYT
d_call: NA; cdr3_length: 15; v_call: TRBV5-1; j_call: TRBJ2-3; cdr3_aa: ASSFGHASLSTDTQY
d_call: TRBD2; cdr3_length: 15; v_call: TRBV11-2; j_call: TRBJ2-1; cdr3_aa: ASIPSPGTSGRSEQF
d_call: TRBD1; cdr3_length: 13; v_call: TRBV6-6; j_call: TRBJ2-3; cdr3_aa: ASSSRDRGTDTQY
d_call: NA; cdr3_length: 12; v_call: TRBV4-1; j_call: TRBJ2-7; cdr3_aa: ASSQDEGPYEQY
d_call: NA; cdr3_length: 14; v_call: TRBV4-3; j_call: TRBJ1-2; cdr3_aa: ASSQDIQLSDYGYT